This T cell receptor (beta chain) was recovered during a study of blood T cell repertoires in COVID-19. Overall study context: Samples of COVID-19 (acute and convalescent) were obtained from the United States, Italy and Spain.

Worth noting for this clone: Germline is not matched at one junction end, which may reflect a read error.

TCRdb keeps only in-frame clones here, not all; method: immunoSEQ multiplex PCR. The table records approximately 78,000 clones, around 78% of them present only once. Germline V CDR1 and CDR2: DFQATT, SNEGSKA (reference sequence). This CDR3 has 11 residues. The chain couples TRBV20-1 to TRBJ1-2; D may be TRBD1 (5 bases). The origin of this receptor is a woman older than 75 with acute or convalescent COVID-19. The material sequenced was peripheral blood. In nucleotides, the CDR3 is TGTGGGGGACTTTCTCGGAGTGGCTACACCTTC. This codes for CGGLSRSGYTF.